This TCR beta chain is drawn from a study of T-cell memory formation after mild COVID-19. This clonotype was seen a handful of times. Its specificity is not known. Per germline, CDR1 SQVTM and CDR2 ANQGSEA. V was clipped by 6 bases and J by 4 bases; unmatched bases: 4. The CDR3 is made up of 12 amino acids. 5'RACE, which relied on constant-segment primers, yielded TCR alpha and TCR beta cDNA libraries carrying sample barcodes and UMIs. TCRdb passed the 5' RACE reads through MiXCR, listing each CDR3 protein once. The data contain around 440,000 distinct CDR3 sequences, about 18% of them singletons. Study-level findings and limits: Unconfirmed was the SARS-CoV-2 specificity of second-wave clones that peaked on day 37. CD4+ clones that contracted lay mainly in CM and EM; CD8+ ones lay in EMRA. Clones shrinking between day 15 and 85 showed a balanced CD4/CD8 split, and those that grew later tilted toward CD4+.

This clonotype was sampled from an adult woman who had mild COVID-19 (a few samples of this study predate the infection). Cell type and time point are not known. The chain is built from TRBV29-1 and TRBJ1-2; TRBD1 matches at 8 bases. Material: PBMCs or a T cell subset sorted from them (not recorded which). The CDR3 bases are TGCAGCGTCGTTGGACAGGGCTATGGCTACACCTTC. Translated, it gives CSVVGQGYGYTF.